The source of this T cell receptor beta chain is a study of CD4 and CD8 cells across lung adenocarcinoma regions. Samples came from patients with localized non-small cell lung adenocarcinoma. TCRdb re-analysed the PCR reads in MiXCR, keeping a single row per CDR3 protein. The sample contains about 9,600 distinct CDR3 sequences, about half of which appear only once. This clonotype was picked up many times. CDR1 and CDR2 from the germline V gene are SGDLS and YYNGEE. Trimming cost V 4 bases and J 5 bases; bases outside gene matches: 8. CDR3 length: 15 amino acids. V is TRBV9 and J is TRBJ2-1, with TRBD2 matching over 8 bases. The material sequenced was CD4+ T cells from the margin of a lung tumor. This sequence was found in a male donor with lung adenocarcinoma. The CD4 and CD8 labels of this study may be unreliable. The CDR3 coding sequence is TGTGCCAGCAGCCCCCGGAGCGGGAGTAACAATGAGCAGTTCTTC. The encoded protein is CASSPRSGSNNEQFF.